This T cell receptor (beta chain) derives from a study of blood T cells in healthy people across ages. Germline assignment: CDR1 LGHNT and CDR2 FRNRAP. CDR3 length: 15 amino acids. J was trimmed by 6 bases and V by 0 bases; bases with no gene match: 5. For the second PCR, which ran for about 7 to 11 cycles, a sample-barcoded 5' primer and a J-beta primer mix were used. The study obtained at least 3 million CDR3-containing paired-end reads from every sample. One entry per CDR3 protein results from TCRdb running MiXCR on the 5' RACE reads. The repertoire consists of 1.4 million to 1.5 million distinct CDR3 sequences, with roughly 40% occurring once and the leading ten covering 7.9%. This clonotype has just a few counts.

The chain is built from TRBV12-5 and TRBJ1-2; 9 bases are shared with TRBD1. The sequence was collected from a woman aged 18-29 years in good health. Sequences were obtained from blood. This CDR3 reads CASGLVGTGSDGYTF. The CDR3 DNA is TGTGCTAGTGGTTTGGTCGGGACAGGGTCGGATGGCTACACCTTC.